This T cell receptor beta chain derives from a study of T-cell reconstitution after alpha-beta-depleted transplantation in children. Notes on the study in general: There were reportedly several hundred expanded graft clones from which alpha-beta T cells came about two months after transplant. Where some patients showed high TCRbeta diversity at day 60, it came from recipient T cells and thymic progenitors that had survived. T cells produced anew were the main source of T-cell counts and diversity one year after transplant.

Unique molecular identifiers featured in how the TCRbeta library was prepared. Via MiXCR, TCRdb re-called the PCR reads, giving one row per CDR3 protein. The table has roughly 310,000 distinct CDR3 sequences, over 20% seen once. The table lists this clonotype with a few counts. Its antigen is unidentified. Sequencing was performed on PBMCs, mostly from graft donor cells, taken 180 days after TCRalphabeta/CD19-depleted stem cell transplant. This TCR derives from a male patient younger than 18 who had a stem cell transplant for acute lymphoblastic leukemia, so the T cells may come from the graft donor.

CDR3 DNA sequence: TGCGCCAGCAGCTTGTACGCAGGGGATCAGCCCCAGCATTTT. Protein product: CASSLYAGDQPQHF. V usage is TRBV5-1 and J usage is TRBJ1-5; a possible D gene is TRBD1 (6 bases). The CDR3 has 14 residues. V was shortened by 1 base and J by 5 bases, with 10 bases between the two germline ends. CDR1 is SGHRS and CDR2 is YFSETQ in the germline V gene. Looking up the rest from reference TRBV5-1 and TRBJ1-5 gives the full variable domain: KAGVTQTPRYLIKTRGQQVTLSCSPISGHRSVSWYQQTPGQGLQFLFEYFSETQRNKGNFPGRFSGRQFSNSRSEMNVSTLELGDSALYLCASSLYAGDQPQHFGDGTRLSIL.